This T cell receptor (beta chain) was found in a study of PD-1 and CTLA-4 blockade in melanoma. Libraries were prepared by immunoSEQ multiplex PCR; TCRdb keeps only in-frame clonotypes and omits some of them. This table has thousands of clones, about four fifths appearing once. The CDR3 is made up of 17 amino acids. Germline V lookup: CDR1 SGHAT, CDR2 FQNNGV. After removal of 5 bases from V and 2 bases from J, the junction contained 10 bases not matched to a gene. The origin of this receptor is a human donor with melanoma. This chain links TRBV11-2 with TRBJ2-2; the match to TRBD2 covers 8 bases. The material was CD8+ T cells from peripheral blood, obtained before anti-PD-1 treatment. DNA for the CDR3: TGTGCCAGCAGCCAGTTTCCGGGGGGGTCAAACACCGGGGAGCTGTTTTTT. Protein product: CASSQFPGGSNTGELFF. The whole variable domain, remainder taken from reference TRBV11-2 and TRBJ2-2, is EAGVAQSPRYKIIEKRQSVAFWCNPISGHATLYWYQQILGQGPKLLIQFQNNGVVDDSQLPKDRFSAERLKGVDSTLKIQPAKLEDSAVYLCASSQFPGGSNTGELFFGEGSRLTVL.